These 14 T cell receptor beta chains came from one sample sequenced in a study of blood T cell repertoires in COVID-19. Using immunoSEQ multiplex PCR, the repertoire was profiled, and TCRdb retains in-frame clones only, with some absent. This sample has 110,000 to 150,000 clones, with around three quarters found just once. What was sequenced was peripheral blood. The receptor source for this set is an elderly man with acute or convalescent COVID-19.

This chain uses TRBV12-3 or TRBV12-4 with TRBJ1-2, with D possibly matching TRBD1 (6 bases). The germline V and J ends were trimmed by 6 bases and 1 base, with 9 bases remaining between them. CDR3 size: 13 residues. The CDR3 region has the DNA TGTGCCAGCAGCCTGGACAGTAACTATGGCTACACCTTC. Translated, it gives CASSLDSNYGYTF.

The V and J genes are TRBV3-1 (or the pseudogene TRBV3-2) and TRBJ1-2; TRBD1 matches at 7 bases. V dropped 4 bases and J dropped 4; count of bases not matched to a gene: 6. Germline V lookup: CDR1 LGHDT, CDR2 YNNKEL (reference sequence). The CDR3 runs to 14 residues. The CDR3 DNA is TGTGCCAGCAGCCGTCGGGCAGGGGGCTATGGCTACACCTTC. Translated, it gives CASSRRAGGYGYTF.

This chain's CDR3 is CASSRDKGRSALHF. DNA for the CDR3: TGTGCCAGCAGCCGGGACAAGGGACGTTCGGCCCTCCACTTT. The chain links TRBV7-2 to TRBJ1-6, with a possible D match to TRBD1 (6 bases). This CDR3 spans 14 amino acids. Germline CDR1 SGHTA, CDR2 FQGNSA. V was clipped by 5 bases and J by 14 bases, with 19 bases between them.

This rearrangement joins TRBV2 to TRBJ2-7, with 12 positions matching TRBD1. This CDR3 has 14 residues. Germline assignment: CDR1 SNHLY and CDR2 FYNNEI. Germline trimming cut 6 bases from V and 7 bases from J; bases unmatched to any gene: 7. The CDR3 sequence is CASRLGQGADEQYF. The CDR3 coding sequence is TGTGCCAGCAGGTTGGGACAGGGGGCGGATGAGCAGTACTTC.

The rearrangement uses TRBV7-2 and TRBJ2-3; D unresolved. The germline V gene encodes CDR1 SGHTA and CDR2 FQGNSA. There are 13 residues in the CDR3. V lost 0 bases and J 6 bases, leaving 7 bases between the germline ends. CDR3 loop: CASSLAHADTQYF. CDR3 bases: TGTGCCAGCAGCTTAGCGCATGCGGATACGCAGTATTTT.

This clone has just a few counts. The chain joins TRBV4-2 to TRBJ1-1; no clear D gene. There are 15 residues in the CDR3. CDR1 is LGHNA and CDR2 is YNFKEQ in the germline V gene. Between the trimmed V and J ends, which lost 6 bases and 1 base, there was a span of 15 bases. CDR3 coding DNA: TGTGCCAGCAGAGCCCTATTTATCAAGAACACTGAAGCTTTCTTT. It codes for CASRALFIKNTEAFF.

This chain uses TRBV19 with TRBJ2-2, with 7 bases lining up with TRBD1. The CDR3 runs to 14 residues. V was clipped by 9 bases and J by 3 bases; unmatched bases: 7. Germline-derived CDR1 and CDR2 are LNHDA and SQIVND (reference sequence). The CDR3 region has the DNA TGTGCCAGCAAGAACAGGGGCGACACCGGGGAGCTGTTTTTT. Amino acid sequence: CASKNRGDTGELFF.

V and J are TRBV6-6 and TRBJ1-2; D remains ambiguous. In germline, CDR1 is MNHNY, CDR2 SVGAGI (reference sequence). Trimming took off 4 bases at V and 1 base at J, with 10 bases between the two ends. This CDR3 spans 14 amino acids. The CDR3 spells CASSSEGSNYGYTF. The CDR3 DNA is TGTGCCAGCAGTTCCGAAGGGAGTAACTATGGCTACACCTTC.

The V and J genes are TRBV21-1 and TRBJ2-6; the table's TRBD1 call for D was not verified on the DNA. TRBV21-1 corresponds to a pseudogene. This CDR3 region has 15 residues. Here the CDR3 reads CAGLSGESGANVLTF. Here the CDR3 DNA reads TGTGCCGGGTTATCAGGGGAGTCTGGGGCCAACGTCCTGACTTTC.

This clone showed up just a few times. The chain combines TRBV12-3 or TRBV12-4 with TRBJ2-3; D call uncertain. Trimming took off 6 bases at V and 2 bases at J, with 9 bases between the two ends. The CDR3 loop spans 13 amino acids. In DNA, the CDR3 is TGTGCCAGCAGACCTCAAGCCACAGATACGCAGTATTTT. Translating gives CASRPQATDTQYF.

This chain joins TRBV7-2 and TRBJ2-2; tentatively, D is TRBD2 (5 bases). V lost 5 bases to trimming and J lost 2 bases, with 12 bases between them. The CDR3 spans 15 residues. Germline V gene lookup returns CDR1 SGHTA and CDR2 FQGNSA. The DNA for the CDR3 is TGTGCCAGCAGCCCACGGACGGGAAACACCGGGGAGCTGTTTTTT. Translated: CASSPRTGNTGELFF.

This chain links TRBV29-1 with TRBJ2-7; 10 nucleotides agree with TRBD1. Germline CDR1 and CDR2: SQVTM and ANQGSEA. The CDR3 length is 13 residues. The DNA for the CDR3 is TGCATCCTATTCGGGACAGGGGCCTACGAGCAGTACTTC. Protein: CILFGTGAYEQYF.

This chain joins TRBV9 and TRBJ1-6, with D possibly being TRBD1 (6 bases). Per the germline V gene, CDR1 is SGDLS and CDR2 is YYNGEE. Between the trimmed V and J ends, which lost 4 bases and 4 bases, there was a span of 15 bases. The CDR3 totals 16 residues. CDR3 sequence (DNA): TGTGCCAGCAGCCCACTCAGGGGTTCATATAATTCACCCCTCCACTTT. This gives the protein CASSPLRGSYNSPLHF.

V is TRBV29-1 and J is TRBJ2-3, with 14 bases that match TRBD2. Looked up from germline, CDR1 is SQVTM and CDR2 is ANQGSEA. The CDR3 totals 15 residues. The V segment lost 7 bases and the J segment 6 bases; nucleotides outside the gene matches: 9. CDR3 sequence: CSADGLAGGRDTQYF. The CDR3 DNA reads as TGCAGCGCAGATGGACTAGCGGGGGGCCGGGATACGCAGTATTTT.